A selection of T cell receptor beta chains follows, all from one sample in a study of CD4 T cell repertoires in COVID-19. Profiled with immunoSEQ multiplex PCR; TCRdb holds only in-frame clones, not every one. The sample shows approximately 75,000 clones, about four fifths of them seen only once. The sample was CD4+ T cells from peripheral blood, taken after recovery from COVID-19. Receptors were obtained from a human donor who had COVID-19. Each CDR3 is given with its conserved first and last residue. The D gene is left open where the match is weak. A row's size may be missing; if present it is once, few, many or a size class.

>TRBD2|-|TRBJ2-2|TRBV4-1
CASSQPSGRGGGELFF
TGCGCCAGCAGCCAGCCTAGCGGGAGGGGTGGCGGGGAGCTGTTTTTT
>TRBD1|-|TRBJ2-5|TRBV29-1
CSVRQGSIETQYF
TGCAGCGTTAGACAGGGGAGTATAGAGACCCAGTACTTC
>TRBD1|-|TRBJ2-5|TRBV29-1
CSTLTGQETQYF
TGCAGCACCCTGACAGGGCAAGAGACCCAGTACTTC
>-|-|TRBJ2-7|TRBV24-1
CATRTRKLDSYEQYF
TGTGCCACCAGGACGCGTAAACTTGACTCCTACGAGCAGTACTTC
>-|-|TRBJ2-2|TRBV27
CASSDAGVGGELFF
TGTGCCAGCAGTGACGCAGGGGTGGGCGGGGAGCTGTTTTTT
>TRBD1|-|TRBJ2-7|TRBV29-1
CSVEDRQGATYEQYF
TGCAGCGTTGAAGATAGACAGGGGGCCACCTACGAGCAGTACTTC
>TRBD1|once|TRBJ2-5|TRBV2
CASSQDRAQETQYF
TGTGCCAGCAGCCAGGACAGGGCCCAAGAGACCCAGTACTTC
>-|once|TRBJ2-2|TRBV28
CASSSPTGNTGELFF
TGTGCCAGCAGTTCCCCGACTGGGAACACCGGGGAGCTGTTTTTT
>-|-|TRBJ2-5|TRBV20-1
CSASIPGVQRGETQYF
TGCAGTGCTAGTATTCCAGGGGTCCAGCGGGGAGAGACCCAGTACTTC
>-|-|TRBJ1-2|TRBV28
CASRPPLGRVHGYTF
TGTGCCAGCAGACCCCCCTTGGGCAGGGTGCATGGCTACACCTTC
>-|-|TRBJ2-7|TRBV7-8
CASSLERAQGQYF
TGTGCCAGCAGCTTAGAGCGGGCCCAGGGGCAGTACTTC
>TRBD2|-|TRBJ2-7|TRBV5-4
CASSLEAGGPHEQYF
TGTGCCAGCAGCTTGGAAGCGGGAGGGCCCCACGAGCAGTACTTC
>-|-|TRBJ1-4|TRBV5-6
CASSFKGFKLFF
TGTGCCAGCAGCTTTAAGGGTTTTAAACTGTTTTTT
>TRBD1|-|TRBJ1-5|TRBV5-6
CASSVNTGTANNQPQHF
TGTGCCAGCAGCGTAAACACCGGGACAGCAAACAATCAGCCCCAGCATTTT
>-|-|TRBJ2-3|TRBV7-9
CASSNGQFQRDTQYF
TGTGCCAGCAGTAATGGACAGTTCCAAAGAGATACGCAGTATTTT
>-|-|TRBJ2-7|TRBV11-2
CASSPGAGTWYEQYF
TGTGCCAGCAGCCCCGGGGCAGGGACTTGGTACGAGCAGTACTTC
>TRBD1|-|TRBJ1-3|TRBV28
CASRDRVSGNTIYF
TGTGCCAGCAGAGACAGGGTATCTGGAAACACCATATATTTT
>-|-|TRBJ1-1|TRBV20-1
CSASASRGTEAFF
TGCAGTGCTAGTGCTTCGAGGGGCACTGAAGCTTTCTTT
>TRBD2|-|TRBJ2-3|TRBV4-1
CASSQDLGARAGGDTQYF
TGCGCCAGCAGCCAAGATCTCGGGGCGAGAGCGGGGGGAGATACGCAGTATTTT
>-|-|TRBJ2-4|TRBV2
CASRGGQELNIQYF
TGTGCCAGCAGGGGAGGACAGGAATTAAACATTCAGTACTTC
>TRBD1|-|TRBJ1-6|TRBV6-5
CASTGTGGSPLHF
TGTGCCAGCACCGGGACAGGGGGCTCACCCCTCCACTTT
>-|-|TRBJ1-5|TRBV18
CASSPRGDQPQHF
TGTGCCAGCTCACCACGGGGGGATCAGCCCCAGCATTTT
>TRBD2|-|TRBJ2-7|TRBV5-1
CASSPSLGGRASRSYEQYF
TGCGCCAGCAGCCCCTCCCTAGGCGGGAGGGCCTCGCGCTCCTACGAGCAGTACTTC
>-|few|TRBJ1-2|TRBV20-1
CSAAGNYGYTF
TGCAGTGCGGCTGGGAACTATGGCTACACCTTC
>-|-|TRBJ1-1|TRBV7-8
CASSSFVGNTEAFF
TGTGCCAGCAGCTCCTTCGTTGGGAACACTGAAGCTTTCTTT
>-|-|TRBJ2-3|TRBV20-1
CSASRQSTDTQYF
TGCAGTGCTAGTCGGCAGAGCACAGATACGCAGTATTTT
>TRBD1|-|TRBJ1-1|TRBV5-1
CASSVRQGGTEAFF
TGCGCCAGCAGCGTACGACAGGGGGGCACTGAAGCTTTCTTT